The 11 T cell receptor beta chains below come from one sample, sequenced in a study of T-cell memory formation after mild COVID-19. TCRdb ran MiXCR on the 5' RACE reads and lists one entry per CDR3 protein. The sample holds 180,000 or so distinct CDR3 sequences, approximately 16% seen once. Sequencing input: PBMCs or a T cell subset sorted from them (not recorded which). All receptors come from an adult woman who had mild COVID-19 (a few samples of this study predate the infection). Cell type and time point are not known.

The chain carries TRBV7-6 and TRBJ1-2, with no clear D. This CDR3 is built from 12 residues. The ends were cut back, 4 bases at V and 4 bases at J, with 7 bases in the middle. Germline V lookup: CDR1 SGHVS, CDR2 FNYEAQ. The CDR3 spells CASSSWGYGYTF. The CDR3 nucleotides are TGTGCCAGCAGCTCCTGGGGCTATGGCTACACCTTC.

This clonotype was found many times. The CDR3 here is CASSFTPGQASSSYNEQFF. In nucleotides, the CDR3 is TGCGCCAGCAGCTTCACACCGGGACAGGCCTCGAGCTCCTACAATGAGCAGTTCTTC. The chain is built from TRBV5-1 and TRBJ2-1, with TRBD1 matching 8 bases. Germline loops: CDR1 SGHRS, CDR2 YFSETQ. CDR3 length equals 19 residues. With 2 bases clipped from V and 0 bases from J, the junction kept 13 bases outside the gene matches.

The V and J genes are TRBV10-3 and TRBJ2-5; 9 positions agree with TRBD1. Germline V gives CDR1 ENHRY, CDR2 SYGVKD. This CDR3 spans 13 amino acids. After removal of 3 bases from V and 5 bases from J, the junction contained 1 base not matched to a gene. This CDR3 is CAISDGQGETQYF. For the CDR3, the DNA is TGTGCCATCAGTGATGGACAGGGGGAGACCCAGTACTTC.

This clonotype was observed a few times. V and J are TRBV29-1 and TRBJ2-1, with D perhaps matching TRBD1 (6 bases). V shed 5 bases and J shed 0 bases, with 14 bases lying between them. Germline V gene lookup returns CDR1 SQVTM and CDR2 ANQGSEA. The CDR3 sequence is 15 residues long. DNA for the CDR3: TGCAGCGTTCCAACAGGGTCAAGCTCCTACAATGAGCAGTTCTTC. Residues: CSVPTGSSSYNEQFF.

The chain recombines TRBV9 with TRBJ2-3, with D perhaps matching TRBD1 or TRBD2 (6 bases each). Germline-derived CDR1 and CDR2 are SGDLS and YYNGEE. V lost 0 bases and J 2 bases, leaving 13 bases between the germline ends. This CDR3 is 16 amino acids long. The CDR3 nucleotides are TGTGCCAGCAGCGTAGCTCCGGGGGCTACCACAGATACGCAGTATTTT. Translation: CASSVAPGATTDTQYF.

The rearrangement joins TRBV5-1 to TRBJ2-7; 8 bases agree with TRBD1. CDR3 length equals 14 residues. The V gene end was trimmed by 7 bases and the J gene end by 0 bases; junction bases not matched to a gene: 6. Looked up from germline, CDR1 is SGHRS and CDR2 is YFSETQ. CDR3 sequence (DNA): TGCGCCAGCGCGGACAGGGCAGTCTCCTACGAGCAGTACTTC. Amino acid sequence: CASADRAVSYEQYF.

The CDR3 sequence is CASSPTAQETQYF. In nucleotides, the CDR3 is TGTGCCAGCTCACCGACTGCACAAGAGACCCAGTACTTC. The chain recombines TRBV18 with TRBJ2-5; unclear D gene. The CDR3 contains 13 residues. The germline V and J ends were trimmed by 3 bases and 2 bases, with 7 bases remaining between them. Per the germline V gene, CDR1 is KGHSH and CDR2 is LQKENI.

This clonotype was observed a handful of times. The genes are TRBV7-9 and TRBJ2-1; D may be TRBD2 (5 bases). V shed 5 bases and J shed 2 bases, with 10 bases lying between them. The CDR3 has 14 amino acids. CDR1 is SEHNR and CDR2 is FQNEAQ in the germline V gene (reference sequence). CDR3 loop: CASSPDGTYNEQFF. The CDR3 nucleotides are TGTGCCAGCAGCCCCGACGGGACCTACAATGAGCAGTTCTTC.

The CDR3 coding sequence is TGCGCCAGCAGCGCCGAAGGGACTGAAGCTTTCTTT. This translates into CASSAEGTEAFF. This rearrangement joins TRBV5-1 to TRBJ1-1; D uncertain. V was shortened by 4 bases and J by 5 bases, with 9 bases between the two germline ends. CDR3 length: 12 residues. The germline V gene has CDR1 SGHRS and CDR2 YFSETQ.

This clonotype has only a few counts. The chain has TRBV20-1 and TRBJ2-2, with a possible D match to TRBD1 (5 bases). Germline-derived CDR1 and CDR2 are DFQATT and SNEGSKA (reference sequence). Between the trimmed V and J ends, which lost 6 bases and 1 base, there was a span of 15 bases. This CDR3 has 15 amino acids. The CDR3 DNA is TGCAGTGCAAAAGGTCGGCAGGGGAACACCGGGGAGCTGTTTTTT. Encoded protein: CSAKGRQGNTGELFF.

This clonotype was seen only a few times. CDR3 nucleotide sequence: TGTGCCAGCAGCGTAGATCAGGGGAAGAATGGCTACACCTTC. It codes for CASSVDQGKNGYTF. This sequence joins TRBV9 and TRBJ1-2; TRBD1 is a possible D gene (6 bases). The CDR3 loop spans 14 amino acids. V was pared by 0 bases and J by 6 bases, with 12 bases between. CDR1 is SGDLS and CDR2 is YYNGEE in the germline V gene.